This TCR beta chain is from a study of T cell responses to AZD1222 COVID-19 vaccine. CDR1 is SGHRS, CDR2 YFSETQ, per germline. The length of the CDR3 is 14 residues. V lost 7 bases and J 0 bases, leaving 8 bases between the germline ends. Some clones are missing from TCRdb's copy, which holds only in-frame ones; the method was immunoSEQ multiplex PCR. The table has 180,000 or so clones, 80% to 90% seen once; the top ten hold approximately 4.2%. Only a few counts were recorded for this clone. This receptor was identified in an adult who received the MenACWY meningococcal vaccine as a control. The sequenced sample was peripheral blood, obtained 28 days after the second dose of the MenACWY control vaccine. The chain joins TRBV5-1 to TRBJ2-6, with D uncertain. The CDR3 spells CASSPLSGANVLTF. The CDR3 region has the DNA TGCGCCAGCTCCCCGCTCTCTGGGGCCAACGTCCTGACTTTC.